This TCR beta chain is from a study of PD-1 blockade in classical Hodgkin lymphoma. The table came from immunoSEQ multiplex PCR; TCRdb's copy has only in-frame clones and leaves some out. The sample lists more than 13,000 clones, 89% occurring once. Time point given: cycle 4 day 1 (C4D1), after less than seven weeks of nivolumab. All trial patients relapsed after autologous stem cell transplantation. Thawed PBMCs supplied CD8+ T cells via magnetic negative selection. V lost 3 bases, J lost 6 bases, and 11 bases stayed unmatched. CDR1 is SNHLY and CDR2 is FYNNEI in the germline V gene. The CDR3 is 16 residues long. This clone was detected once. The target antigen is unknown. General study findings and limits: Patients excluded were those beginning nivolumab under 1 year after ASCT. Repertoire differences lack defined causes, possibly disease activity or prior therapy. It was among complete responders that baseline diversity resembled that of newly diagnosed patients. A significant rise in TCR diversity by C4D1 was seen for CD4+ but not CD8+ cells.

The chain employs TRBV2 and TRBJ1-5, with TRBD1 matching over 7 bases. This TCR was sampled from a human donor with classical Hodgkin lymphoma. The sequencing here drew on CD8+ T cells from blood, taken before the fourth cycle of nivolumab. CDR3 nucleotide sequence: TGTGCCAGCAGTGATGACAGGGATTTGGTGGGTCAGCCCCAGCATTTT. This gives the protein CASSDDRDLVGQPQHF.